This passage covers 10 T cell receptor beta chains from one sample sequenced in a study of blood T cell repertoires in COVID-19 (dated by TCRdb to 2019 to 2021). Libraries were constructed by the immunoSEQ multiplex PCR assay. TCRdb provides this immuneACCESS table in a form limited to in-frame rearrangements. Some clones are lacking; in checked studies, under half of them reflect an unresolved V gene, and why the rest are absent is not known. The sample table contains roughly 120,000 clones; only one count was recorded for 90% of them. The ten largest clones capture roughly 3.7% of the sample. Sample: peripheral blood. The receptors were gathered from a man aged 45-65 years with active COVID-19.

This CDR3 is CASSLSWTGVNEQFF. CDR3 bases: TGTGCCAGCAGTTTATCTTGGACAGGGGTAAATGAGCAGTTCTTC. The chain joins TRBV27 to TRBJ2-1, with 9 positions matching TRBD1. The ends lost 0 bases at V and 7 bases at J; junction bases unmatched: 4. The germline CDR1 and CDR2 sequences are MNHEY and SMNVEV (reference sequence). CDR3 size: 15 residues.

The chain couples TRBV28 to TRBJ2-1; 8 bases are a match to TRBD2. The CDR3 has 14 residues. Per germline, CDR1 MDHEN and CDR2 SYDVKM. V lost 5 bases to trimming and J lost 5 bases; unmatched junction nucleotides: 5. CDR3 sequence: CASSVAGLNNEQFF. CDR3 coding DNA: TGTGCCAGCAGTGTAGCGGGACTTAACAATGAGCAGTTCTTC.

J is TRBJ1-6 and V is TRBV2; D not certain. Deletions cut 1 base from V and 0 bases from J, with 4 bases between. The germline V gene has CDR1 SNHLY and CDR2 FYNNEI. The CDR3 has 15 residues. The CDR3 DNA reads as TGTGCCAGCAGTGAAGAGAGCTCCTATAATTCACCCCTCCACTTT. It translates to CASSEESSYNSPLHF.

The chain is built from TRBV6-6 and TRBJ1-6; 10 bases agree with TRBD1. Trimming at V came to 4 bases and at J to 8 bases, leaving 2 bases not matched to a gene. This CDR3 has 14 amino acids. Germline CDR1 MNHNY, CDR2 SVGAGI (reference sequence). As DNA, the CDR3 is TGTGCCAGCAGTTTCGGACAGGGGGATTCACCCCTCCACTTT. This translates into CASSFGQGDSPLHF.

The chain recombines TRBV4-2 with TRBJ2-1, with 11 bases matching TRBD2. V gave up 3 bases and J gave up 7 bases; unmatched junction bases: 17. Germline V gene data show CDR1 as LGHNA and CDR2 as YNFKEQ. This CDR3 contains 19 residues. The CDR3 reads CASSQDWTSGFPSENEQFF. The CDR3 bases are TGTGCCAGCAGCCAGGATTGGACTAGCGGGTTCCCAAGTGAAAATGAGCAGTTCTTC.

CDR3 residues: CASRIAGGPHNEQFF. The DNA for the CDR3 is TGTGCCAGCAGAATAGCGGGAGGGCCCCACAATGAGCAGTTCTTC. The gene calls are TRBV6-5 and TRBJ2-1; TRBD2 matches at 11 bases. The V gene end was trimmed by 6 bases and the J gene end by 5 bases; junction bases not matched to a gene: 6. Germline CDR1 and CDR2: MNHEY and SVGAGI. The CDR3 covers 15 residues.

This clone was seen a single time. The V call is TRBV7-2, the J call TRBJ2-1; maybe TRBD1 (6 bases). Deletions cut 1 base from V and 4 bases from J, with 14 bases between. Germline-derived CDR1 and CDR2 are SGHTA and FQGNSA. This CDR3 has 16 residues. As DNA, the CDR3 is TGTGCCAGCAGCTTAGAGATGGACAGCGCTTACAATGAGCAGTTCTTC. Protein sequence: CASSLEMDSAYNEQFF.

This chain uses TRBV6-5 with TRBJ1-3; 9 bases map to TRBD1. Germline CDR1 and CDR2: MNHEY and SVGAGI. The CDR3 extends over 14 amino acids. V gave up 8 bases and J gave up 4 bases; unmatched junction bases: 6. The DNA for the CDR3 is TGTGCCAGCGCAGGGACAGGGAGGGGAAACACCATATATTTT. Protein: CASAGTGRGNTIYF.

The chain couples TRBV15 to TRBJ1-5, with 8 nucleotides matching TRBD1. The CDR3 spans 15 residues. CDR1 and CDR2 from the germline V gene are LNHNV and YYDKDF (reference sequence). The trim removed 5 bases at V and 1 base at J, leaving 4 bases unmatched. CDR3 in amino acids: CATSSRTGSNQPQHF. CDR3 DNA sequence: TGTGCCACCAGCTCGCGGACAGGGAGCAATCAGCCCCAGCATTTT.

V usage is TRBV7-4 and J usage is TRBJ1-2; 7 nucleotides align to TRBD1. Germline trimming cut 2 bases from V and 5 bases from J; bases unmatched to any gene: 17. CDR1 SGHVT and CDR2 SQSDAQ come from the germline V gene. The CDR3 is made up of 18 amino acids. CDR3 sequence: CASSLKLTGTVFNYGYTF. The CDR3 coding sequence is TGTGCCAGCAGCTTAAAACTTACCGGGACAGTTTTCAATTATGGCTACACCTTC.